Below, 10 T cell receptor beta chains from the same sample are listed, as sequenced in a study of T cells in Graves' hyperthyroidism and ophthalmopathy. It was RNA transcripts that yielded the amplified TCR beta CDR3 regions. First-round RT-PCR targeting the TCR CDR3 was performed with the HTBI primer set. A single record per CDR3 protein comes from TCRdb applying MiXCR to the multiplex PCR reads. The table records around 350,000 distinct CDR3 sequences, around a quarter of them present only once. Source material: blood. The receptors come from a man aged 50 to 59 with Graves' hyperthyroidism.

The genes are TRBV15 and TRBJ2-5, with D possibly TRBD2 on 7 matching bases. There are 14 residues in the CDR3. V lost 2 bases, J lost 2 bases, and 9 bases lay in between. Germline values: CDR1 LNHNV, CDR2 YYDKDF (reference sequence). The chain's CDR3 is CATSRRGGQETQYF. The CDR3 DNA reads TGTGCCACCAGCAGAAGGGGGGGTCAAGAGACCCAGTACTTC.

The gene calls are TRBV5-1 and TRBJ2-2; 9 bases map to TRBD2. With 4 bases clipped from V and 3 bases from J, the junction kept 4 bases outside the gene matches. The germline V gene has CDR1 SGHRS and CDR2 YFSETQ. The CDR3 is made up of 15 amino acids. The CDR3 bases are TGCGCCAGCAGCCGGACTAGCGAGGACACCGGGGAGCTGTTTTTT. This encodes CASSRTSEDTGELFF.

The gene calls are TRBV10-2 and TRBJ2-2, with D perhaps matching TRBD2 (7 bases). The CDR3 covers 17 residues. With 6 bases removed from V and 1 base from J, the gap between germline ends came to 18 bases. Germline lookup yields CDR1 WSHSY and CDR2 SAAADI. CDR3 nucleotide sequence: TGCGCCAGCAGAGGGTTGGGGGGGCTCCTGAACACCGGGGAGCTGTTTTTT. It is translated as CASRGLGGLLNTGELFF.

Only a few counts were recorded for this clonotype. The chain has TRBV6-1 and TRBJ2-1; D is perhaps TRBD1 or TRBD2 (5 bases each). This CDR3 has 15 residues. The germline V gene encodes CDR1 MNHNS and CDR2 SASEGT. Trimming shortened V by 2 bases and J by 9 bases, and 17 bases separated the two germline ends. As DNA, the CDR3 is TGTGCCAGCAGTGAAAACCCGGGACCGGGATTTGAGCAGTTCTTC. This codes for CASSENPGPGFEQFF.

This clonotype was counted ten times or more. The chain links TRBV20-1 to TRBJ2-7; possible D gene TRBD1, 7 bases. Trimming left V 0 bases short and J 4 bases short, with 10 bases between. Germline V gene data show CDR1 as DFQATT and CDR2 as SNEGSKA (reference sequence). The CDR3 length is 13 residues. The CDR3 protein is CSARDPGGYEQYF. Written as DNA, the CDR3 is TGCAGTGCTAGAGATCCAGGGGGGTACGAGCAGTACTTC.

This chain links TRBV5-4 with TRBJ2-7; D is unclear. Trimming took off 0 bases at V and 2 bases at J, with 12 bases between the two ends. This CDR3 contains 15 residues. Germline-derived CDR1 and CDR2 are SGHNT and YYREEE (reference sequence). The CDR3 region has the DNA TGTGCCAGCAGCTTGGGACCCCCTAGGACCTACGAGCAGTACTTC. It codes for CASSLGPPRTYEQYF. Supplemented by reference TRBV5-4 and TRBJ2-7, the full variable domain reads ETGVTQSPTHLIKTRGQQVTLRCSSQSGHNTVSWYQQALGQGPQFIFQYYREEENGRGNFPPRFSGLQFPNYSSELNVNALELDDSALYLCASSLGPPRTYEQYFGPGTRLTVT.

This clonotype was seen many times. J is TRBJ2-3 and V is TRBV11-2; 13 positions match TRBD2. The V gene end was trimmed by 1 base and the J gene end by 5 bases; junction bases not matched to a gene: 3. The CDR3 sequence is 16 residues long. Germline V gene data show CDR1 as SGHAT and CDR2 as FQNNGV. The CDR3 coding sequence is TGTGCCAGCAGCTTAGGACTAGCGGGAGGTATAGATACGCAGTATTTT. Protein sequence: CASSLGLAGGIDTQYF.

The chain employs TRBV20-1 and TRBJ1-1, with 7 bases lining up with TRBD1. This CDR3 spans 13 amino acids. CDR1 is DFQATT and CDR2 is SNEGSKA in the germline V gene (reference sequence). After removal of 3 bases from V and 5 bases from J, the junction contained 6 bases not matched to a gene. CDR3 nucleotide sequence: TGCAGTGCTAGGTCAGGGGGGCCAACTGAAGCTTTCTTT. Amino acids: CSARSGGPTEAFF.

The CDR3 sequence: CASSLGQEIITDTQYF. For the CDR3, the DNA is TGTGCCAGCAGCTTGGGTCAGGAGATAATCACAGATACGCAGTATTTT. The V call is TRBV11-2, the J call TRBJ2-3; unclear D gene. CDR3 length equals 16 residues. Trimming removed 3 bases from V and 2 bases from J, with 15 bases in between. The germline V gene has CDR1 SGHAT and CDR2 FQNNGV. Complete variable domain (other parts from reference TRBV11-2 and TRBJ2-3): EAGVAQSPRYKIIEKRQSVAFWCNPISGHATLYWYQQILGQGPKLLIQFQNNGVVDDSQLPKDRFSAERLKGVDSTLKIQPAKLEDSAVYLCASSLGQEIITDTQYFGPGTRLTVL.

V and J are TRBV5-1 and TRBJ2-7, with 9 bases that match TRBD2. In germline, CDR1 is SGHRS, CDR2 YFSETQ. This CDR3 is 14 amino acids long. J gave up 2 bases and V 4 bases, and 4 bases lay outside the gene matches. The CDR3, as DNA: TGCGCCAGCAGCCCTAGCGGGGCAACCTACGAGCAGTACTTC. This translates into CASSPSGATYEQYF.